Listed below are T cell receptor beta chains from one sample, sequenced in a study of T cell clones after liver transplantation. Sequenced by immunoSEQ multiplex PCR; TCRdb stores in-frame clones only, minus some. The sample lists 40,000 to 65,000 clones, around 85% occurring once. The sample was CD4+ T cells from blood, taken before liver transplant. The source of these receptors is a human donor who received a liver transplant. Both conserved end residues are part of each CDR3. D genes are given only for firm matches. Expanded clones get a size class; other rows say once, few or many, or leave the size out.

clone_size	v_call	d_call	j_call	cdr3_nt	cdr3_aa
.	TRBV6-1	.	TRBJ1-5	TGTGCCAGCAGCGATATTTATCAGCCCCAGCATTTT	CASSDIYQPQHF
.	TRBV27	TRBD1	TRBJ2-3	TGTGCCAGCAGACGGACAGGGGCGACCACAGATACGCAGTATTTT	CASRRTGATTDTQYF
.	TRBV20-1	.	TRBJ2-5	TGCAGTGCTAGAAGTCAAGAGACCCAGTACTTC	CSARSQETQYF
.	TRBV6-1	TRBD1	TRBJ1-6	TGTGCCAGCACTGGACAGGGGGCAGGGAATTCACCCCTCCACTTT	CASTGQGAGNSPLHF
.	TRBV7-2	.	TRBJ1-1	TGTGCCAGCAGCTTTAACACACCGGGCCTTGCTACGGCTTTCTTT	CASSFNTPGLATAFF
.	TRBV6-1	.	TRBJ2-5	TGTGCCAGCAGTGACTGGTACCAAGAGACCCAGTACTTC	CASSDWYQETQYF
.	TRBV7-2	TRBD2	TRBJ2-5	TGTGCCAGCAGCTCCCGACTAGCGGGGAAAGAGACCCAGTACTTC	CASSSRLAGKETQYF
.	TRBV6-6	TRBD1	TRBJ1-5	TGTGCCAGCAGTGACACAGGGGTAGGTCAGCCCCAGCATTTT	CASSDTGVGQPQHF
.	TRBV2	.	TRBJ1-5	TGTGCCAGCAGTGAATTGTTGGGCAATCAGCCCCAGCATTTT	CASSELLGNQPQHF
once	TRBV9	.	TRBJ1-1	TGTGCCAGCAGCCTCCTACTGGGCACTGAAGCTTTCTTT	CASSLLLGTEAFF
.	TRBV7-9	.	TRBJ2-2	TGTGCCAGCAGCTTCCCTCCGGGACTTGGATATGGGGCCGGGGAGCTGTTTTTT	CASSFPPGLGYGAGELFF
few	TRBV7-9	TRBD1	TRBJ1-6	TGTGCCAGCAGTCGCCCGGGACAGGCTAATTCACCCCTCCACTTT	CASSRPGQANSPLHF
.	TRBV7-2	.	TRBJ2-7	TGTGCCAGCAGCACCCTCTTAAGCTCCTACGAGCAGTACTTC	CASSTLLSSYEQYF
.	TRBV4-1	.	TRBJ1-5	TGCGCCAGCAGCCCTTTCCAGATAAGGTTATATAGCAATCAGCCCCAGCATTTT	CASSPFQIRLYSNQPQHF
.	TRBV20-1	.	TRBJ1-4	TGCAGTCCAGCTCGCGAAAAACTGTTTTTT	CSPAREKLFF
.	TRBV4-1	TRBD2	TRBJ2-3	TGCGCCAGCAGCCAAGGTCGGACTAGCGAGAGCACAGATACGCAGTATTTT	CASSQGRTSESTDTQYF
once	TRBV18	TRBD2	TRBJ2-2	TGTGCCAGCTCCTCCTGGACTAGCGGGGGGAATACGAACACCGGGGAGCTGTTTTTT	CASSSWTSGGNTNTGELFF
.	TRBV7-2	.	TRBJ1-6	TGTGCCAGTACCTTCTATAATTCACCCCTCCACTTT	CASTFYNSPLHF
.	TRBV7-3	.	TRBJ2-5	TGTGCCAGCAGCTTATCGGGCGGGCCTCAAGAGACCCAGTACTTC	CASSLSGGPQETQYF
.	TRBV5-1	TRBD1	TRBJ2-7	TGCGCCAGCAGCTTGGGATCGACAGGGGCGAGCTACGAGCAGTACTTC	CASSLGSTGASYEQYF